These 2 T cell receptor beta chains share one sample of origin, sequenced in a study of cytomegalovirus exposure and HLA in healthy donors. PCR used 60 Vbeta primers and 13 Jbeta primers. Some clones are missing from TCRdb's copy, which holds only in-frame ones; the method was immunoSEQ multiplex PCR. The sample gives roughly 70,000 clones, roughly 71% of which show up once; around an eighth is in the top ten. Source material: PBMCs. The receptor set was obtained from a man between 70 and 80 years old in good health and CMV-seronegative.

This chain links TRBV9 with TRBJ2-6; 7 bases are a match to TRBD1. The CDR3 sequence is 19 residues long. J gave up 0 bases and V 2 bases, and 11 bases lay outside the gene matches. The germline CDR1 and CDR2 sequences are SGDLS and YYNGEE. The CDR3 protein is CASSVGPGGLYSGANVLTF. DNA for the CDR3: TGTGCCAGCAGCGTGGGACCAGGGGGTCTCTACTCTGGGGCCAACGTCCTGACTTTC. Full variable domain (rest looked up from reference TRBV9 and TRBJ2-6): DSGVTQTPKHLITATGQRVTLRCSPRSGDLSVYWYQQSLDQGLQFLIQYYNGEERAKGNILERFSAQQFPDLHSELNLSSLELGDSALYFCASSVGPGGLYSGANVLTFGAGSRLTVL.

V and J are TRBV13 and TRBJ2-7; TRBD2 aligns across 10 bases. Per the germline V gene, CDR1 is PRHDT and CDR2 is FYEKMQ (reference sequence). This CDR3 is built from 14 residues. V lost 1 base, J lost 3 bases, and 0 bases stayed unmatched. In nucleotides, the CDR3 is TGTGCCAGCAGCTTAGCTAGCGGGGGCTACGAGCAGTACTTC. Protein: CASSLASGGYEQYF.